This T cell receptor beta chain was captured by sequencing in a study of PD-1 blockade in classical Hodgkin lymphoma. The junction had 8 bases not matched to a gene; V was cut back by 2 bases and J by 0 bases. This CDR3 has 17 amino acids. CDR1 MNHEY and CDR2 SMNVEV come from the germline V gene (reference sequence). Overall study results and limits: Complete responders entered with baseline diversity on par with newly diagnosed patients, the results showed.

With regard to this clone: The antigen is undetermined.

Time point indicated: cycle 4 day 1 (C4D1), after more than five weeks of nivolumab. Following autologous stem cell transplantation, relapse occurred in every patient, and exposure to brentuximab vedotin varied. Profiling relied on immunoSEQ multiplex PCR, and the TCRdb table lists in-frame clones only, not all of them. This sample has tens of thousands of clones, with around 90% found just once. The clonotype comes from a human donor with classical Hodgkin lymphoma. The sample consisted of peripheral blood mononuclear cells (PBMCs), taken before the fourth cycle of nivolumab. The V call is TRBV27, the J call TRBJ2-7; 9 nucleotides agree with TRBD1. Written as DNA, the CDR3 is TGTGCCAGCAGTTTAACCCTCGGGACAGGGTCCTCCTACGAGCAGTACTTC. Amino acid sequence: CASSLTLGTGSSYEQYF.